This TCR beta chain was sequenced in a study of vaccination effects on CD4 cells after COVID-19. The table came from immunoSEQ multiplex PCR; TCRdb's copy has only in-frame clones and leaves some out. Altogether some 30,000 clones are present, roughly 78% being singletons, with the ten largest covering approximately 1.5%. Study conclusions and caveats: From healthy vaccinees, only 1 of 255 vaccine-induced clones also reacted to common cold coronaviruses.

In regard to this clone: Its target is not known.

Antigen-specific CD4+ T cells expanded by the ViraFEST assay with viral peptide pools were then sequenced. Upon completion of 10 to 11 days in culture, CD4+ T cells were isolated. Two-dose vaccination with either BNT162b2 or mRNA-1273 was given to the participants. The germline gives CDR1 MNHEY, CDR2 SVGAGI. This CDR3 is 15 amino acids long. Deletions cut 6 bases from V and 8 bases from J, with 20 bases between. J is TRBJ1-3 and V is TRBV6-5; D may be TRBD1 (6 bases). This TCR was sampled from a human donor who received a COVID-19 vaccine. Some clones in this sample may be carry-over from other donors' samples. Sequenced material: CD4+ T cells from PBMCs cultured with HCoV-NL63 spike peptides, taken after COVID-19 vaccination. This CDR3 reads CASRATGTPADTIYF. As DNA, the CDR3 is TGTGCCAGCAGAGCGACCGGGACACCCGCGGACACCATATATTTT.